This entry lists 2 T cell receptor beta chains sequenced from one sample in a study of beta chain features in type 1 diabetes. Study outcomes and limitations: Moderate but significant shortening of TCRB CDR3s was recorded in all four CD4+ subsets from Type 1 diabetes patients.

The authors reverse transcribed all of the isolated RNA, so sequencing captured expressed TCRB transcripts. Sequenced by immunoSEQ multiplex PCR; TCRdb stores in-frame clones only, minus some. The table has 53,000 or so clones, just under 65% seen once. Their antigen targets remain unknown. Sequenced material: stem cell memory CD4+ T cells from blood. The receptors shown here come from a woman aged 25-40 years with type 1 diabetes.

The genes are TRBV4-1 and TRBJ2-5; 8 positions match TRBD1. Per germline, CDR1 MGHRA and CDR2 YSYEKL. Losses at the gene ends were 2 bases for V and 5 bases for J; bases not matched to a gene: 10. The CDR3 runs 16 residues. Here the CDR3 reads CASSQNLGQGGETQYF. In DNA, the CDR3 is TGCGCCAGCAGCCAAAATTTAGGACAGGGTGGCGAGACCCAGTACTTC.

The chain recombines TRBV30 with TRBJ2-3, with 9 bases matching TRBD1. The CDR3 runs to 14 residues. J gave up 5 bases and V 0 bases, and 3 bases lay outside the gene matches. Germline V gene sequence: CDR1 GTSNPN, CDR2 SVGIG (reference sequence). CDR3 nucleotide sequence: TGTGCCTGGAGTGTGGGACAGGGTGAAGATACGCAGTATTTT. This encodes CAWSVGQGEDTQYF. Drawing the rest from reference TRBV30 and TRBJ2-3, the complete variable domain is SQTIHQWPATLVQPVGSPLSLECTVEGTSNPNLYWYRQAAGRGLQLLFYSVGIGQISSEVPQNLSASRPQDRQFILSSKKLLLSDSGFYLCAWSVGQGEDTQYFGPGTRLTVL.